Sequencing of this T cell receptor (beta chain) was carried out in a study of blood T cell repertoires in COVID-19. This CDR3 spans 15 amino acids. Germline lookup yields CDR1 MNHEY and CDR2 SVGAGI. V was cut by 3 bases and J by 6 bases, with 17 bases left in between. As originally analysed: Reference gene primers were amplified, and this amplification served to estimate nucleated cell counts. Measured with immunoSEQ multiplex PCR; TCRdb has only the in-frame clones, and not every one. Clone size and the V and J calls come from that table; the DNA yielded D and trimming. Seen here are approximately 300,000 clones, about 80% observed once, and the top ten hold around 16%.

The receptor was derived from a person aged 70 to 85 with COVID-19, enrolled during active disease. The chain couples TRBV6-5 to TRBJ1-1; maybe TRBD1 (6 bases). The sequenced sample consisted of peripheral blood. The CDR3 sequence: CASSYQGYRVPEAFF. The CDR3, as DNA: TGTGCCAGCAGTTATCAGGGGTACAGGGTTCCTGAAGCTTTCTTT.